Below, one T cell receptor (beta chain) is given with its context. Germline CDR1 and CDR2: MNHEY and SMNVEV (reference sequence). The CDR3 is made up of 19 amino acids. V lost 5 bases and J lost 5; bases outside the gene matches: 13. TCRdb keeps only in-frame clones here, not all; method: immunoSEQ multiplex PCR. This sample has some 100,000 clones, with approximately 88% found just once. The entry originates in a study of blood T cell repertoires in COVID-19. Background on the study: Samples of COVID-19 (acute and convalescent) were obtained from the United States, Italy and Spain.

V is TRBV27 and J is TRBJ2-2, with TRBD2 identical over 14 bases. The sequence was collected from an older woman with acute or convalescent COVID-19. Material: peripheral blood. CDR3 coding DNA: TGTGCCAGCAGTCCGCGGACTAGCGGGAGGTCCCCGGGGACCGGGGAGCTGTTTTTT. Translated: CASSPRTSGRSPGTGELFF.